This T cell receptor beta chain was identified during a study of CD8 T cells in Susac syndrome (dated by TCRdb to the late 2010s). Context from the whole study: Whether CD8+ T cell activation and differentiation in Susac syndrome was antigen driven was tested using repertoire sequencing. The full study reports these points: The number of individuals in the TCR sequencing and HLA analysis was recognized as being relatively small.

RNA was extracted using the RNeasy kit, and roughly 0.5 to 1 ug of the RNA was reverse transcribed with random hexamers. The immunoSEQ multiplex PCR assay, covering 54 Vbeta and 13 Jbeta segments, was used to amplify TCR beta CDR3 regions. PCR amplification bias was corrected using a synthetic template baseline for primer optimization and computational correction. The published analysis was carried out like this. Reads were annotated to V, D and J genes per IMGT and analyzed with immunoSEQ Analyzer, keeping only productive sequences. Clonality was calculated as one minus the Shannon entropy normalized by log2 of the number of productive unique sequences. Public and private clones were assessed among the 100 most prevalent clones of each patient and control. Susac-specific clones were defined as absent from healthy and MS cohorts, around 970 published viral clones and other ImmuneACCESS disease sequences. The public reads were reprocessed in TCRdb via fastp at Q25 and MiXCR, keeping in-frame beta chains. Duplicate CDR3 protein sequences are folded into a single record with the most common DNA and genes. TCRdb's processing, not the authors' own work, is the source of the V and J calls. The sample table shows 150,000 to 200,000 distinct CDR3 sequences, and roughly 94% are seen once. Roughly 0.1% of the sample comes from the top ten.

The germline V gene encodes CDR1 KGHSH and CDR2 LQKENI. From cysteine to phenylalanine, the CDR3 is 14 amino acids long. Solely the CDR3 DNA is kept, with 42 bases framed from the first base. V and J are truncated by 2 bases and 0 bases respectively, leaving an intervening sequence of 6 bases. In regard to this clonotype: What antigen it recognizes has not been identified. No quality values exist for individual bases; no much larger clone is one base distant.

Peripheral blood CD8+ and CD4+ T cells from healthy donors, Susac syndrome patients and multiple sclerosis patients were profiled using high-throughput TCR beta sequencing. The multiple sclerosis controls were treatment-naive patients who had stable or active relapsing-remitting disease and met the revised McDonald criteria. Bulk CD8+ and CD4+ T cells were purified magnetically by negative isolation, whereas CD8+ TEMRA cells were enriched by FACS. Blood was collected in EDTA tubes and processed within 24 hours, with PBMCs isolated through density gradient centrifugation. PBMCs intended for TCR sequencing were cryopreserved in liquid nitrogen and thawed later in a water bath at 37 degrees C. The sorted or isolated CD4+, CD8+ and CD8+ TEMRA cells reached a purity of at least 90%.

Here the chain combines TRBV18 and TRBJ2-3; the D gene is possibly TRBD2, with 6 bases matching. The sequence was collected from a human donor with multiple sclerosis. The sample consisted of CD4+ T cells from PBMCs. The CDR3 loop reads CASSPGGSTDTQYF. The base sequence is TGTGCCAGCTCACCAGGGGGGAGCACAGATACGCAGTATTTT.